This T cell receptor (beta chain) was recorded in a study of glioma-infiltrating T cells. Using RNA template, CDR3s of TCR alpha and beta were amplified with iRepertoire arm-PCR. One-step reverse transcription and amplification started from approximately 100-400 ng of tissue mRNA or PBMC total RNA. Each CDR3 protein is one row after TCRdb ran MiXCR on the multiplex PCR reads. The data contain some 160,000 distinct CDR3 sequences, under 55% of them singletons. Study-wide results and limits: CDR3 overlap between tissue and blood was very small. Tissue-blood divergence was below expectation in non-neoplastic patients, above in gliomas.

As to this clonotype: Its antigen is undetermined. A much bigger clone sits one base away, suggesting this may be a read error.

This CDR3 has 16 residues. The sequence came from a human donor with low-grade glioma or glioblastoma, undergoing nonglioma brain surgery, or in good health (not recorded which). The V and J genes are TRBV12-3 or TRBV12-4 and TRBJ1-1; a possible D gene is TRBD1 (6 bases). Source material: glioma tissue, nonneoplastic brain tissue, or PBMCs (not recorded which). CDR3 DNA: TGTGCCAGCAGTTTAGGAGGGGGGAGGAAGGACACTGAAGCTTACTTT. Its translation is CASSLGGGRKDTEAYF.